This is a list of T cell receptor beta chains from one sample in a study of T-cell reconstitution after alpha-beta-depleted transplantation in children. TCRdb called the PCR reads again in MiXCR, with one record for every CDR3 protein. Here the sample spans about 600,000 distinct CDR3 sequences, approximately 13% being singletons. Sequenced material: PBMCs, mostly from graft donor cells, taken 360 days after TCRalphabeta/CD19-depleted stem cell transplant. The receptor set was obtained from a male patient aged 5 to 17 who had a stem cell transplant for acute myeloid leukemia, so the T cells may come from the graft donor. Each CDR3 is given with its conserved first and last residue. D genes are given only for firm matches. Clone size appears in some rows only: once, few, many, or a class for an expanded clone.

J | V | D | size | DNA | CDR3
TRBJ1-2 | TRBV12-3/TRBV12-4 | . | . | TGTGCCAGCAGTTCCCAGGTAGCTAACTATGGCTACACCTTC | CASSSQVANYGYTF
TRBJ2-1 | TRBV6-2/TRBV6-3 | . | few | TGTGCCAGCAAAGGTTGGCTAGCAAATGGTGAGCAGTTCTTC | CASKGWLANGEQFF
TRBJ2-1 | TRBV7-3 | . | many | TGTGCCAGCAGCTTAGCGGGAAATTTTCTCCATGAGCAGTTCTTC | CASSLAGNFLHEQFF
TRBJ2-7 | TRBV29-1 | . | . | TGCAGCGTTGAAGGAGACCCCCAGACTCAATACGAGCAGTACTTC | CSVEGDPQTQYEQYF
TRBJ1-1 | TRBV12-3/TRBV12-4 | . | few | TGTGCCAGCAGACCTAGGGCGTTT | CASRPRAF
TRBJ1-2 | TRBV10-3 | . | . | TGTGCCATCAGTGAGAAACATACCTCTTATGGCTACACCTTC | CAISEKHTSYGYTF
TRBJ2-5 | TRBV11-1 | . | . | TGTGCCAGCAGCTTAGCGGACGTGGAGACCCAGTACTTC | CASSLADVETQYF
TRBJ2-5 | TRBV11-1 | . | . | TGTGCCAGCAGCGCCTCTAGACAGGGACTAGAAGGGAAAGGGACCCAGTACTTC | CASSASRQGLEGKGTQYF
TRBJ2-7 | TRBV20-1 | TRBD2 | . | TGCAGTGTCGAGACTAGCGGGAGTGTCTACGAGCAGTACTTC | CSVETSGSVYEQYF
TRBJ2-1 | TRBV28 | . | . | TGTGCCAGCAACAACCCTCCTTCGGGACTTTCATACAATGAGCAGTTCTTC | CASNNPPSGLSYNEQFF
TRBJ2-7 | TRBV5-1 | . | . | TGCGCCAGCAGCAGGTCGTCAACCGGGACACATAACTACGAGCAGTACTTC | CASSRSSTGTHNYEQYF
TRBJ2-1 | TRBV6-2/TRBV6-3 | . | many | TGTGCCAGCAAAATCGGGTCGAACAATGAGCAGTTCTTC | CASKIGSNNEQFF
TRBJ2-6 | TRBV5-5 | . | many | TGTGCCAGCAGCTTGAAGGGGGAGGGGGCCAACGTCCTGACTTTC | CASSLKGEGANVLTF
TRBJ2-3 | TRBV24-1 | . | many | TGTGCCACCAGTGATTTGCAACCGGGGGCTAAAGCAGATACGCAGTATTTT | CATSDLQPGAKADTQYF
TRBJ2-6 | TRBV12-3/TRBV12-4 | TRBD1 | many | TGTGCCAGCAGTAGACAGGGCTCTTCTGGGGCCAACGTCCTGACTTTC | CASSRQGSSGANVLTF
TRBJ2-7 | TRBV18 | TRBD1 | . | TGTGCCAGCTCACCCTACGGACAGGGGAGGGGGTACGAGCAGTACTTC | CASSPYGQGRGYEQYF
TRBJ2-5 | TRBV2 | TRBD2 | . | TGTGCCAGCAGTGACGATGCGGGGGTACAAGAGACCCAGTACTTC | CASSDDAGVQETQYF
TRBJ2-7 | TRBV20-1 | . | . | TGCAGTGCTAGAGACTCTACCTCCCCCTACGAGCAGTACTTC | CSARDSTSPYEQYF
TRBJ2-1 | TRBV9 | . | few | TGTGCCAGCAGCGTACAACCACTTTACAATGAGCAGTTCTTC | CASSVQPLYNEQFF
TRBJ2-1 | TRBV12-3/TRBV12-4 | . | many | TGTGCCAGCAGACCACCGAGGCTACAGAATGAGCAGTTCTTC | CASRPPRLQNEQFF
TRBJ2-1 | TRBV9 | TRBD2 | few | TGTGCCAGCAGCGTAGGGCCTAGCGGGAGGGGTAATGAGCAGTTCTTC | CASSVGPSGRGNEQFF
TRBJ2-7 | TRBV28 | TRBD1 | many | TGTGCCAGCAGTCCCGGGACAGGGGCGCGGCGGGCCTACGAGCAGTACTTC | CASSPGTGARRAYEQYF
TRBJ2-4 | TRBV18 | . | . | TGTGCCAGCCCGGGGATGGACATTCAGTACTTC | CASPGMDIQYF
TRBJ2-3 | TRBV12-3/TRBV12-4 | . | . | TGCGCCAGCCGCTGGGACCCGAGGTTGGATACGCAGTATTTT | CASRWDPRLDTQYF
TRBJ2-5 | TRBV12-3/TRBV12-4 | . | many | TGTGCCAGCAGTTTAAAGTACCAAGAGACCCAGTACTTC | CASSLKYQETQYF
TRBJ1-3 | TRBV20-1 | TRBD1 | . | TGCAGTGCTAGAGAGCGGACAGGCCAAGGAAACACCATATATTTT | CSARERTGQGNTIYF
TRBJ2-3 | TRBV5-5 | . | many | TGTGCCAGCAGCTCGGCGGAGGGGTCGACAGATACGCAGTATTTT | CASSSAEGSTDTQYF
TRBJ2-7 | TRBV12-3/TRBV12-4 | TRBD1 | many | TGTGCCAGCAGGACAGGGACCTACGAGCAGTACTTC | CASRTGTYEQYF
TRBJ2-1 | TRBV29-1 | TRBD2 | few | TGCAGCACCTCCGGGACTAGCGGGACCATTTCCTACAATGAGCAGTTCTTC | CSTSGTSGTISYNEQFF
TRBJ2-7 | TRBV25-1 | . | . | TGTGCCAGCAGTGAATATGACCCGTCCTACGAGCAGTACTTC | CASSEYDPSYEQYF
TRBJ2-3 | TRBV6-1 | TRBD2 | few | TGTGCCAGCAGGATACCTCCTAGCGGGAGGGTCACAGATACGCAGTATTTT | CASRIPPSGRVTDTQYF
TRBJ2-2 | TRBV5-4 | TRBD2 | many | TGTGCCAGCAGCTTGACGCCTAGCGGGAGGGCCCCTAACACCGGGGAGCTGTTTTTT | CASSLTPSGRAPNTGELFF
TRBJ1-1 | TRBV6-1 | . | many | TGTGCCAGCAGCAGGCCCCCAGGGAACACTGAAGCTTTCTTT | CASSRPPGNTEAFF
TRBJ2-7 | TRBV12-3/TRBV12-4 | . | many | TGTGCCAGCACCCGGGATATACGGTACGAGCAGTACTTC | CASTRDIRYEQYF
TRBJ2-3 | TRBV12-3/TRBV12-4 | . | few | TGTGCCAGCAGTCCTAGGATTCACGGCACAGATACGCAGTATTTT | CASSPRIHGTDTQYF
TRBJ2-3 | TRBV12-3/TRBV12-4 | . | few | TGTGCCAGCACCCCTGCGGGACCGCTATACACAGATACGCAGTATTTT | CASTPAGPLYTDTQYF
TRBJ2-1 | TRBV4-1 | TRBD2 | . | TGCGCCAGCAGCCAAGAAAGGGGAGGGGTCTTTTCTACGAGCTCCTACAATGAGCAGTTCTTC | CASSQERGGVFSTSSYNEQFF
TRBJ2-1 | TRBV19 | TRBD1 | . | TGTGCCAGCAGGACAGGCGTCTCCTACAATGAGCAGTTCTTC | CASRTGVSYNEQFF
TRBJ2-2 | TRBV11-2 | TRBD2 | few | TGTGCCAGCAGCTTAGAAGTGGGGTCCGGGACTAGCGGGAGGGCCGGTACCGGGGAGCTGTTTTTT | CASSLEVGSGTSGRAGTGELFF
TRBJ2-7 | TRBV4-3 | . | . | TGCGCCAGCAGCCAAGACGTACCAGGCTACGAGCAGTACTTC | CASSQDVPGYEQYF
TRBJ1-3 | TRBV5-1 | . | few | TGCGCCAGCAGCTTCTCGGGGGGAAGCTCTGGAAACACCATATATTTT | CASSFSGGSSGNTIYF
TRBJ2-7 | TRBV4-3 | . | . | TGCGCCAGCAGCCAAGATAACAGCGGACTATCCTACGAGCAGTACTTC | CASSQDNSGLSYEQYF
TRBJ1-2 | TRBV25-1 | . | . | TGTGCCAGCGCGTCATGGACAGCTTCCTATGGCTACACCTTC | CASASWTASYGYTF
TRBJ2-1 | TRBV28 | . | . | TGTGCCAGCAGTTTACCCCCTTATTCCGACACCACTAAGCAGTTCTTC | CASSLPPYSDTTKQFF
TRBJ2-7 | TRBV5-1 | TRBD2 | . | TGCGCCAGCAGCTTCCAGCGGGAGGCCAGCTCCTACGAGCAGTACTTC | CASSFQREASSYEQYF
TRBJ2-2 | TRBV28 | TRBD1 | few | TGTGCCAGCAGTTCGCCCCGGGGACAGGCGATCACCGGGGAGCTGTTTTTT | CASSSPRGQAITGELFF
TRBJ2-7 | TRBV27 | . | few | TGTGCCAGCAGTTTGGGCAGGGCTTTTAGCGAGCAGTACTTC | CASSLGRAFSEQYF
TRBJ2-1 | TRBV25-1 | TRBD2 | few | TGTGCCAGCAGTGAAGGCTCGACTAGCGGGAGAGATAATGAGCAGTTCTTC | CASSEGSTSGRDNEQFF
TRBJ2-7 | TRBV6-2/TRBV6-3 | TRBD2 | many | TGTGCCAGCAGTTACGGCGGGAGGGGAGACGAGCAGTACTTC | CASSYGGRGDEQYF
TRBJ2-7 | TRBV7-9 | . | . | TGTGCCAGCAGCTCGACGACTTACTCCTACGAGCAGTACTTC | CASSSTTYSYEQYF
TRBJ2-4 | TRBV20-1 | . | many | TGCAGTGCTAGTCAAGTTATAGCCAAAAACATTCAGTACTTC | CSASQVIAKNIQYF
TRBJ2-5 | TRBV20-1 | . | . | TGCAGTGCAAGCAGTGTGGGGGAGACCCAGTACTTC | CSASSVGETQYF
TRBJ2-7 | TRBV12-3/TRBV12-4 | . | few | TGTGCCAGCAGTTTCAGACTATCCCACGAGCAGTACTTC | CASSFRLSHEQYF